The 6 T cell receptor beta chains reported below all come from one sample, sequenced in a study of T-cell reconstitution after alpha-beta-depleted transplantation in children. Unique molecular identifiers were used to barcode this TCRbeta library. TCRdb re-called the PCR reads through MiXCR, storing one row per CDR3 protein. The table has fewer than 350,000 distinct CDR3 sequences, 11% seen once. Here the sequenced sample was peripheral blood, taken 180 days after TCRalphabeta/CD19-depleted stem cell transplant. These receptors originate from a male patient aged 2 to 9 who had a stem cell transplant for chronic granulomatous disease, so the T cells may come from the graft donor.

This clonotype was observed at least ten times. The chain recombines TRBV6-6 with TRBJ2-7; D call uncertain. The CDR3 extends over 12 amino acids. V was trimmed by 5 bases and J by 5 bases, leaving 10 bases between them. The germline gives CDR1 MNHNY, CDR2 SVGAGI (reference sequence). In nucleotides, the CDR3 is TGTGCCAGCAGTAGTCCCAACGACGAGCAGTACTTC. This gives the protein CASSSPNDEQYF.

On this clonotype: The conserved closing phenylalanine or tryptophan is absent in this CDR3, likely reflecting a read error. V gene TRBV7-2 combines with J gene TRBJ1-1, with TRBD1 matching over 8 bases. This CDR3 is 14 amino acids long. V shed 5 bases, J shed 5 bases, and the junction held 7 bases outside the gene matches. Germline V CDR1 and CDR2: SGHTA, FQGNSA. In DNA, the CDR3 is TGTGCCAGCAGCCGAGACAGGGGAGCTACTGAAGCTTTCTTA. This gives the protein CASSRDRGATEAFL.

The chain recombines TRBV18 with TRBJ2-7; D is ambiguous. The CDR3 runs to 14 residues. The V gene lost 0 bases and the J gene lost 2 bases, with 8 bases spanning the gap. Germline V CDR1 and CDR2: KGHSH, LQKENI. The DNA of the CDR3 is TGTGCCAGCTCACCACCGTCAGTCGCCTACGAGCAGTACTTC. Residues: CASSPPSVAYEQYF.

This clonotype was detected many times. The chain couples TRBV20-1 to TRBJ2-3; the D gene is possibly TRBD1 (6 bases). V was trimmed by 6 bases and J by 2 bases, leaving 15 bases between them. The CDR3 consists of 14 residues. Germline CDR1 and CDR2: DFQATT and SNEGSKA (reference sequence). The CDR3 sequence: CSALDRTTTDTQYF. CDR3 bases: TGCAGTGCCCTGGACAGAACTACCACAGATACGCAGTATTTT.

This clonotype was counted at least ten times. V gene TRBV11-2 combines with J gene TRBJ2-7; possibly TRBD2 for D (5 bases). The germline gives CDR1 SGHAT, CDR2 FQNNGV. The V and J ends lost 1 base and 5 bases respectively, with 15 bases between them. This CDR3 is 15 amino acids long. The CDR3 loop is CASSLVVRGLDEQYF. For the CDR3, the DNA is TGTGCCAGCAGCTTAGTCGTCCGGGGTCTGGACGAGCAGTACTTC.

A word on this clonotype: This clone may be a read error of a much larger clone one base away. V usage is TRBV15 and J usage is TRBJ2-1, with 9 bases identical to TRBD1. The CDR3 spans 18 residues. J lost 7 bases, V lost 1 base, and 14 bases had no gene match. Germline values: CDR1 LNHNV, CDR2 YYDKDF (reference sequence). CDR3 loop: CATSRVFEKTGGGNEQFF. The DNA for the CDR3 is TGTGCCACCAGCAGAGTTTTCGAGAAGACAGGGGGAGGTAATGAGCAGTTCTTC.